The clone carrying this T cell receptor (beta chain) was seen more than once but under ten times. Its antigen is undetermined. A second roughly 7 to 11 cycle PCR used barcoded and J-beta primers. All samples gave at least 2.5 million CDR3-containing paired-end reads. TCRdb reprocessed the 5' RACE reads with MiXCR, giving one entry per CDR3 protein. Of around 650,000 distinct CDR3 sequences in the sample, less than 45% were seen once. This CDR3 has 12 residues. The data originate from a study of blood T cells in healthy people across ages. About the research overall: Template-switching capture recovered about one barcoded beta molecule per two T cells.

Points from the study as a whole: Per-million-T-cell TCR beta diversity fell roughly linearly with age. Compared with aged donors, long-lived donors showed fewer expanded clones, suggesting selection.

This sequence originates from a man older than 75 in good health. Source material: blood. This rearrangement joins TRBV12-3 or TRBV12-4 to TRBJ2-5; no firm D call. The end of the DNA aligns better with TRBJ2-7, so the J call may be wrong. As DNA, the CDR3 is TGTGCCAGCAGGCTGACGGGCTACGAGCAGTACTTC. Its translation is CASRLTGYEQYF.